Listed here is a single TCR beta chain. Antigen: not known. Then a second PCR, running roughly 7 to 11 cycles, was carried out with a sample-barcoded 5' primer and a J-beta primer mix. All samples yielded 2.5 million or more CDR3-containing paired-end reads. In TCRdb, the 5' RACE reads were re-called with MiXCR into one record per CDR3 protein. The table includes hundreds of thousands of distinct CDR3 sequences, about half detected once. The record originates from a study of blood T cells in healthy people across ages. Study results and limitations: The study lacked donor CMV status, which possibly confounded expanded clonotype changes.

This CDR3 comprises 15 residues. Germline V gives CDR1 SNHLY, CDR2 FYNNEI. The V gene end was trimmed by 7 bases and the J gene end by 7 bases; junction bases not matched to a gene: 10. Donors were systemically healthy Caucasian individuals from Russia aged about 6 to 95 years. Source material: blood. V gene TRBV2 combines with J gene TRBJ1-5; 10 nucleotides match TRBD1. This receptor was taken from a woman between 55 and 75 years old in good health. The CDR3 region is CASMGLGQGKQPQHF. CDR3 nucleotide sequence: TGTGCCAGCATGGGCCTGGGACAGGGGAAGCAGCCCCAGCATTTT.